This T cell receptor beta chain was sequenced during a study of blood T cell repertoires in COVID-19. This clone was seen more than once but under ten times. The data were produced by immunoSEQ multiplex PCR, yet TCRdb's version contains in-frame clones alone and is incomplete. The top ten clones hold roughly 4.5% of a sample with 230,000 or so clones, roughly 89% of them seen once. V was pared by 5 bases and J by 3 bases, with 10 bases of the junction left unmatched. The CDR3 sequence is 15 residues long. The germline V gene encodes CDR1 MNHEY and CDR2 SVGAGI. The rearrangement links TRBV6-5 to TRBJ2-7; 7 nucleotides align to TRBD2. The sample consisted of peripheral blood. The sequence was collected from a middle-aged woman who had recovered from COVID-19. In nucleotides, the CDR3 is TGTGCCAGCAGTCCTGGCGGCGGGAGAATCTACGAGCAGTACGTC. This codes for CASSPGGGRIYEQYV.